Shown below are 2 T cell receptor beta chains from a single sample sequenced in a study of cytomegalovirus exposure and HLA in healthy donors. The PCR contained 60 Vbeta and 13 Jbeta primers. Profiling relied on immunoSEQ multiplex PCR, and the TCRdb table lists in-frame clones only, not all of them. The repertoire holds some 170,000 clones, roughly 85% seen once, with roughly 1.9% in the top ten. Sequencing input: PBMCs. The receptors stem from a man aged 35 to 55 in good health and CMV-seronegative.

This chain links TRBV27 with TRBJ2-3; TRBD2 matches at 15 bases. Germline trimming cut 11 bases from V and 10 bases from J; bases unmatched to any gene: 7. The CDR3 totals 13 residues. Germline V gene lookup returns CDR1 MNHEY and CDR2 SMNVEV (reference sequence). The CDR3 coding sequence is TGTGCCGCGGGGACTAGCGGGAGGTACCCGCAGTATTTT. It yields the protein CAAGTSGRYPQYF.

This clone is a singleton in its sample. The genes are TRBV30 and TRBJ2-6; D gene ambiguous. The length of the CDR3 is 12 residues. The V end lost 3 bases, the J end lost 3 bases, and 3 bases lay between the germline ends. Per germline, CDR1 GTSNPN and CDR2 SVGIG (reference sequence). CDR3 residues: CAWSRGANVLTF. CDR3 DNA sequence: TGTGCCTGGAGCCGTGGGGCCAACGTCCTGACTTTC.